One and the same sample provided the 3 T cell receptor beta chains below, sequenced in a study of graft-versus-host responses after intestinal transplantation. Profiled with immunoSEQ multiplex PCR; TCRdb holds only in-frame clones, not every one. This table holds 14,000 to 15,000 clones, roughly three fifths found once. Graft material was processed, releasing intraepithelial and lamina propria lymphocytes. This specimen was ileum tissue, taken 524 days after transplant. The receptor source for this set is a human patient who received an intestinal transplant, so some T cells may come from the graft donor.

In its sample, this clone was seen many times. This sequence joins TRBV5-5 and TRBJ2-3, with a possible D match to TRBD1 (5 bases). V was cut by 2 bases and J by 2 bases, with 15 bases left in between. The CDR3 spans 16 residues. The V gene's germline CDR1 is SGHKS and CDR2 YYEKEE (reference sequence). CDR3 DNA sequence: TGTGCCAGCAGCTTCTTGTCAGGGCTGAACACAGATACGCAGTATTTT. Protein sequence: CASSFLSGLNTDTQYF. Variable domain in full (rest from reference TRBV5-5 and TRBJ2-3): DAGVTQSPTHLIKTRGQQVTLRCSPISGHKSVSWYQQVLGQGPQFIFQYYEKEERGRGNFPDRFSARQFPNYSSELNVNALLLGDSALYLCASSFLSGLNTDTQYFGPGTRLTVL.

In DNA form, the CDR3 reads TGTGCCAGCAGCTTGGGGTCCACACGTCGAGGAGCCTACGAGCAGTACTTC. Encoded protein: CASSLGSTRRGAYEQYF. The chain has TRBV5-4 and TRBJ2-7; D unresolved. The V end lost 0 bases, the J end lost 2 bases, and 18 bases lay between the germline ends. The CDR3 loop spans 17 amino acids. The germline CDR1 and CDR2 sequences are SGHNT and YYREEE (reference sequence). Using reference TRBV5-4 and TRBJ2-7 for the parts outside the CDR3, the full variable domain is ETGVTQSPTHLIKTRGQQVTLRCSSQSGHNTVSWYQQALGQGPQFIFQYYREEENGRGNFPPRFSGLQFPNYSSELNVNALELDDSALYLCASSLGSTRRGAYEQYFGPGTRLTVT.

The chain employs TRBV29-1 and TRBJ2-3; TRBD2 aligns across 9 bases. Germline CDR1 reads SQVTM; CDR2 reads ANQGSEA. J lost 0 bases, V lost 6 bases, and 19 bases had no gene match. CDR3 length: 19 residues. The CDR3 reads CSVRRSIAGDLSSTDTQYF. The CDR3 nucleotides are TGCAGCGTGAGGCGGTCGATAGCGGGGGACCTCTCTAGCACAGATACGCAGTATTTT.